These 10 T cell receptor beta chains originate from one sample sequenced in a study of T cell responses to AZD1222 COVID-19 vaccine. The data were produced by immunoSEQ multiplex PCR, yet TCRdb's version contains in-frame clones alone and is incomplete. The sample shows more than 85,000 clones, roughly nine tenths of them seen only once. This material consisted of peripheral blood, taken on day 0 of AZD1222 vaccination. The source is an adult in good health.

The rearrangement joins TRBV4-2 to TRBJ2-7, with a tentative D call TRBD1 (6 bases). Trimming took off 5 bases at V and 4 bases at J, with 9 bases between the two ends. Germline values: CDR1 LGHNA, CDR2 YNFKEQ. This CDR3 contains 12 residues. The CDR3 sequence is CASSNRDYEQYF. CDR3 nucleotide sequence: TGTGCCAGCAGCAACAGGGATTACGAGCAGTACTTC.

This clone was counted a few times. The V and J genes are TRBV19 and TRBJ2-2, with 9 bases aligning to TRBD2. The ends lost 11 bases at V and 0 bases at J; junction bases unmatched: 4. Germline V gives CDR1 LNHDA, CDR2 SQIVND (reference sequence). The CDR3 loop spans 14 amino acids. The CDR3 loop is CAGRLAANTGELFF. As DNA, the CDR3 is TGTGCCGGGAGACTAGCGGCGAACACCGGGGAGCTGTTTTTT.

V usage is TRBV2 and J usage is TRBJ1-4; unclear D gene. V was clipped by 8 bases and J by 1 base, with 11 bases between them. The CDR3 totals 14 residues. In germline, CDR1 is SNHLY, CDR2 FYNNEI. The CDR3 spells CASCPGRTNEKLFF. The CDR3 DNA is TGTGCCAGCTGTCCGGGCCGAACTAATGAAAAACTGTTTTTT.

V and J are TRBV5-1 and TRBJ1-1, with no clear D. V was trimmed by 4 bases and J by 2 bases, leaving 18 bases between them. Germline CDR1 reads SGHRS; CDR2 reads YFSETQ. The CDR3 covers 16 residues. CDR3 protein: CASSPGREGFNTEAFF. The DNA for the CDR3 is TGCGCCAGCAGCCCTGGAAGGGAGGGCTTCAACACTGAAGCTTTCTTT.

This clone was detected once. This chain uses TRBV6-6 with TRBJ1-2; D not certain. The ends were cut back, 1 base at V and 2 bases at J, with 8 bases in the middle. This CDR3 contains 14 residues. CDR1 and CDR2 (germline): MNHNY, SVGAGI (reference sequence). As DNA, the CDR3 is TGTGCCAGCAGTTACTACTCAGACAACTATGGCTACACCTTC. It specifies CASSYYSDNYGYTF.

V usage is TRBV18 and J usage is TRBJ1-5, with D tentatively TRBD1 (5 bases). The germline V gene encodes CDR1 KGHSH and CDR2 LQKENI. Trimming took off 2 bases at V and 5 bases at J, with 7 bases between the two ends. The CDR3 runs to 13 residues. The CDR3 region is CASSPMGDQPQHF. The CDR3 nucleotides read TGTGCCAGCTCACCAATGGGGGATCAGCCCCAGCATTTT.

The chain is built from TRBV15 and TRBJ1-2; D gene uncertain. V was pared by 2 bases and J by 8 bases, with 9 bases between. The length of the CDR3 is 12 residues. The germline V gene encodes CDR1 LNHNV and CDR2 YYDKDF (reference sequence). CDR3 coding DNA: TGTGCCACCAGCAGATCGAGGGTCGGCTACACCTTC. The encoded protein is CATSRSRVGYTF.

This rearrangement joins TRBV5-1 to TRBJ1-3; 7 bases are a match to TRBD1. Germline trimming cut 4 bases from V and 4 bases from J; bases unmatched to any gene: 2. This CDR3 spans 13 amino acids. Germline V gene sequence: CDR1 SGHRS, CDR2 YFSETQ. The CDR3 sequence is CASSRDRGNTIYF. The CDR3 DNA follows: TGCGCCAGCAGCAGGGACAGAGGAAACACCATATATTTT.

This chain connects TRBV4-1 to TRBJ2-2; the D call may be TRBD1 or TRBD2 (5 bases each). CDR3 size: 15 residues. Germline CDR1 and CDR2: MGHRA and YSYEKL. V was pared by 1 base and J by 4 bases, with 10 bases between. The CDR3, as DNA: TGCGCCAGCAGCCAAGGGGGGTCAGGCACCGGGGAGCTGTTTTTT. Protein product: CASSQGGSGTGELFF.

The rearrangement links TRBV19 to TRBJ1-5, with 9 positions matching TRBD1. The CDR3 extends over 14 amino acids. The germline V gene encodes CDR1 LNHDA and CDR2 SQIVND (reference sequence). After removal of 4 bases from V and 6 bases from J, the junction contained 4 bases not matched to a gene. CDR3 nucleotide sequence: TGTGCCAGTAGTAGGGACAGGGTGCGTCAGCCCCAGCATTTT. Translated: CASSRDRVRQPQHF. Using reference TRBV19 and TRBJ1-5 for the parts outside the CDR3, the full variable domain is DGGITQSPKYLFRKEGQNVTLSCEQNLNHDAMYWYRQDPGQGLRLIYYSQIVNDFQKGDIAEGYSVSREKKESFPLTVTSAQKNPTAFYLCASSRDRVRQPQHFGDGTRLSIL.